One and the same sample provided the 25 T cell receptor beta chains below, sequenced in a study of T cell changes during pregnancy in multiple sclerosis (dated by TCRdb to about 2019). Library method: the immunoSEQ multiplex PCR assay. TCRdb stores this immuneACCESS table with in-frame sequences only. Part of the clones is absent; in the studies checked, under half of the shortfall reflects unresolved V genes, and no reason is known for the rest. The sample table lists fewer than 65,000 clones, about 91% of them with a count of one. The biggest ten clones account for roughly a tenth of the sample. This specimen consisted of CD8+ T cells from peripheral blood mononuclear cells, obtained after pregnancy. These receptors were taken from a female donor with multiple sclerosis, enrolled in a pregnancy study.

V gene TRBV9 combines with J gene TRBJ2-1, with D perhaps matching TRBD2 (5 bases). Germline CDR1 reads SGDLS; CDR2 reads YYNGEE. V lost 0 bases, J lost 6 bases, and 7 bases lay in between. The CDR3 has 13 amino acids. CDR3 residues: CASSVATSNEQFF. The CDR3 nucleotides read TGTGCCAGCAGCGTAGCTACTAGCAATGAGCAGTTCTTC.

This clone came up once. DNA for the CDR3: TGTGCCAGCAGCTTGGAGACAGCACCCCTTGACTATGGCTACACCTTC. This translates into CASSLETAPLDYGYTF. This chain links TRBV5-8 with TRBJ1-2; D possibly corresponds to TRBD1 (5 bases). Trimming took 0 bases from V and 3 from J, leaving 15 bases between them. The CDR3 is 16 residues long. In germline, CDR1 is SGHTS, CDR2 YDEGEE.

The gene calls are TRBV30 and TRBJ1-2, with D uncertain. Trimming left V 1 base short and J 1 base short, with 13 bases between. The CDR3 spans 15 residues. Germline CDR1 GTSNPN, CDR2 SVGIG (reference sequence). This chain's CDR3 is CAWSEALSGNYGYTF. The CDR3 DNA reads as TGTGCCTGGAGTGAGGCCCTTAGCGGTAACTATGGCTACACCTTC.

The gene calls are TRBV9 and TRBJ2-3, with TRBD1 matching over 8 bases. Per germline, CDR1 SGDLS and CDR2 YYNGEE. The V and J ends lost 0 bases and 4 bases, in that order; junction bases with no gene match: 4. The CDR3 runs 15 residues. DNA of the CDR3: TGTGCCAGCAGCGTAGGTACAGGGGGATCAGATACGCAGTATTTT. Encoded protein: CASSVGTGGSDTQYF.

CDR3 in amino acids: CASSSPGGRGYNEQFF. The CDR3 coding sequence is TGTGCCAGCAGTTCTCCCGGGGGGCGGGGGTACAATGAGCAGTTCTTC. The genes are TRBV6-5 and TRBJ2-1; perhaps TRBD2 as D (7 bases). CDR1 is MNHEY and CDR2 is SVGAGI in the germline V gene. V was cut by 4 bases and J by 4 bases, with 17 bases left in between. This CDR3 contains 16 residues.

The V call is TRBV23-1, the J call TRBJ1-5; 8 bases map to TRBD1. TRBV23-1 is labeled an ORF, and its function is uncertain. The V gene end was trimmed by 4 bases and the J gene end by 6 bases; junction bases not matched to a gene: 11. CDR3 length equals 16 residues. The CDR3 region has the DNA TGCGCCAGCAGTCCCGAAAGGGGACAGGCTACTCAGCCCCAGCATTTT. Amino acids: CASSPERGQATQPQHF.

This clone was observed once. The chain is built from TRBV13 and TRBJ2-3, with TRBD2 identical over 8 bases. Germline CDR1 reads PRHDT; CDR2 reads FYEKMQ (reference sequence). V was pared by 4 bases and J by 4 bases, with 10 bases of the junction left unmatched. The CDR3 covers 16 residues. The CDR3 DNA reads TGTGCCAGCAGCTCAACCGGGGGGGCTGTGGCAGATACGCAGTATTTT. Translating it yields CASSSTGGAVADTQYF.

V is TRBV9 and J is TRBJ1-2; D gene ambiguous. The V and J ends lost 3 bases and 3 bases respectively, with 6 bases between them. This CDR3 contains 12 residues. Per germline, CDR1 SGDLS and CDR2 YYNGEE. The CDR3: CASSGRDYGYTF. CDR3 in DNA: TGTGCCAGCAGCGGCCGCGACTATGGCTACACCTTC.

This clone has only one observation. This chain uses TRBV27 with TRBJ1-1; 7 bases fit TRBD1. The CDR3 has 16 residues. Germline loops: CDR1 MNHEY, CDR2 SMNVEV (reference sequence). The ends lost 1 base at V and 5 bases at J; junction bases unmatched: 10. The CDR3 region has the DNA TGTGCCAGCAGTTTATTGGCACAGGGGTGGGAAACTGAAGCTTTCTTT. Translation: CASSLLAQGWETEAFF.

The chain is built from TRBV6-1 and TRBJ1-6; a possible D gene is TRBD1 (5 bases). This CDR3 is 17 amino acids long. The ends were cut back, 3 bases at V and 6 bases at J, with 18 bases in the middle. Germline V gene sequence: CDR1 MNHNS, CDR2 SASEGT. The CDR3 sequence: CASSDRRRGIVNSPLHF. CDR3 sequence (DNA): TGTGCCAGCAGTGACCGCCGGCGGGGCATAGTTAATTCACCCCTCCACTTT.

This chain links TRBV19 with TRBJ2-1, with D uncertain. V was shortened by 7 bases and J by 8 bases, with 15 bases between the two germline ends. The CDR3 loop spans 13 amino acids. Germline-derived CDR1 and CDR2 are LNHDA and SQIVND (reference sequence). CDR3 region: CASTPSESDEQFF. CDR3 DNA: TGTGCCAGTACTCCATCTGAGTCCGATGAGCAGTTCTTC.

The genes are TRBV30 and TRBJ2-5, with a weak D call TRBD1 (6 bases). Germline V gives CDR1 GTSNPN, CDR2 SVGIG (reference sequence). V was trimmed by 0 bases and J by 5 bases, leaving 10 bases between them. The CDR3 length is 13 residues. The CDR3: CAWSVLQGETQYF. The CDR3 nucleotides are TGTGCCTGGAGTGTTTTGCAGGGGGAGACCCAGTACTTC.

The rearrangement joins TRBV5-4 to TRBJ2-3, with 8 positions matching TRBD2. Germline V gene sequence: CDR1 SGHNT, CDR2 YYREEE (reference sequence). The J segment lost 0 bases and the V segment lost 2 bases, leaving 2 bases of the junction unmatched. The CDR3 contains 15 residues. The chain's CDR3 is CASSFSGVSTDTQYF. CDR3 nucleotide sequence: TGTGCCAGCAGCTTTAGCGGGGTTAGCACAGATACGCAGTATTTT. The whole variable domain, filled in from reference TRBV5-4 and TRBJ2-3, reads ETGVTQSPTHLIKTRGQQVTLRCSSQSGHNTVSWYQQALGQGPQFIFQYYREEENGRGNFPPRFSGLQFPNYSSELNVNALELDDSALYLCASSFSGVSTDTQYFGPGTRLTVL.

The chain carries TRBV15 and TRBJ2-1, with 9 bases fitting TRBD2. The CDR3 is 16 residues long. The V gene end was trimmed by 3 bases and the J gene end by 3 bases; junction bases not matched to a gene: 6. The germline CDR1 and CDR2 sequences are LNHNV and YYDKDF (reference sequence). The CDR3 sequence: CATSSGSGGNYNEQFF. The CDR3, as DNA: TGTGCCACCAGCAGCGGCAGCGGGGGGAACTACAATGAGCAGTTCTTC.

J is TRBJ2-2 and V is TRBV29-1, with D possibly matching TRBD1 (5 bases). Germline V gene lookup returns CDR1 SQVTM and CDR2 ANQGSEA. The CDR3 is made up of 13 amino acids. V was shortened by 7 bases and J by 0 bases, with 9 bases between the two germline ends. CDR3 protein: CSALTANTGELFF. The CDR3 DNA sequence: TGCAGCGCTCTGACAGCGAACACCGGGGAGCTGTTTTTT.

This rearrangement joins TRBV7-9 to TRBJ1-6, with D possibly TRBD1 on 5 matching bases. The germline CDR1 and CDR2 sequences are SEHNR and FQNEAQ (reference sequence). The CDR3 covers 16 residues. The ends were cut back, 1 base at V and 9 bases at J, with 16 bases in the middle. The chain's CDR3 is CASSLELSGLRSPLHF. In nucleotides, the CDR3 is TGTGCCAGCAGCTTAGAATTATCAGGGTTACGTTCACCCCTCCACTTT. The full variable domain, rest sourced from reference TRBV7-9 and TRBJ1-6, is DTGVSQNPRHKITKRGQNVTFRCDPISEHNRLYWYRQTLGQGPEFLTYFQNEAQLEKSRLLSDRFSAERPKGSFSTLEIQRTEQGDSAMYLCASSLELSGLRSPLHFGNGTRLTVT.

This clone was recorded only once. The gene calls are TRBV13 and TRBJ1-2, with 8 bases identical to TRBD1. CDR3 length: 14 residues. CDR1 and CDR2 (germline): PRHDT, FYEKMQ (reference sequence). The ends lost 5 bases at V and 3 bases at J; junction bases unmatched: 5. The chain's CDR3 is CASSPTGGHYGYTF. The CDR3 nucleotides read TGTGCCAGCAGCCCTACAGGGGGTCACTATGGCTACACCTTC.

The V call is TRBV2, the J call TRBJ2-1; 7 nucleotides agree with TRBD2. The CDR3 loop spans 16 amino acids. The J segment lost 2 bases and the V segment lost 2 bases, leaving 6 bases of the junction unmatched. Germline assignment: CDR1 SNHLY and CDR2 FYNNEI. In DNA, the CDR3 is TGTGCCAGCAGTGAATCGATGGGGGGGGCCTACAATGAGCAGTTCTTC. As protein: CASSESMGGAYNEQFF.

The gene calls are TRBV9 and TRBJ1-1; D perhaps matches TRBD1 (6 bases). V was pared by 3 bases and J by 3 bases, with 9 bases between. Germline lookup yields CDR1 SGDLS and CDR2 YYNGEE. The CDR3 covers 13 residues. The CDR3, as DNA: TGTGCCAGCAGCGCCCGGACAGACACTGAAGCTTTCTTT. It codes for CASSARTDTEAFF. Supplemented by reference TRBV9 and TRBJ1-1, the full variable domain reads DSGVTQTPKHLITATGQRVTLRCSPRSGDLSVYWYQQSLDQGLQFLIQYYNGEERAKGNILERFSAQQFPDLHSELNLSSLELGDSALYFCASSARTDTEAFFGQGTRLTVV.

V usage is TRBV15 and J usage is TRBJ1-6; maybe TRBD1 (6 bases). The germline V and J ends were trimmed by 0 bases and 0 bases, with 18 bases remaining between them. The CDR3 runs to 20 residues. Germline CDR1 and CDR2: LNHNV and YYDKDF (reference sequence). CDR3 in DNA: TGTGCCACCAGCAGAGATTTAACAGGACAGAACCCCTCCTATAATTCACCCCTCCACTTT. Translation gives CATSRDLTGQNPSYNSPLHF.

The sample holds a few counts of this clone. V usage is TRBV29-1 and J usage is TRBJ1-1, with D possibly matching TRBD1 (5 bases). CDR1 and CDR2 (germline): SQVTM, ANQGSEA. The germline V and J ends were trimmed by 8 bases and 8 bases, with 15 bases remaining between them. The CDR3 covers 11 residues. This CDR3 is CSLRWGVEAFF. CDR3 nucleotides: TGCAGCCTTAGATGGGGCGTCGAAGCTTTCTTT.

On this clone itself: Since the CDR3 does not end with the conserved phenylalanine or tryptophan, this likely comes from a read error. It is unclear where the CDR3 begins or ends on the DNA, so no DNA is shown, and the CDR3 is as TCRdb lists it. This chain uses TRBV6-6 with TRBJ2-7; the tabulated D call, TRBD1, remains unverified against the DNA. CDR1 and CDR2 from the germline V gene are MNHNY and SVGAGI (reference sequence). The CDR3 is 12 amino acids long, termini counted. CDR3 sequence reads: CASSYDPGQALL.

The chain combines TRBV7-2 with TRBJ2-7; D gene uncertain. The germline V gene encodes CDR1 SGHTA and CDR2 FQGNSA. Between the trimmed V and J ends, which lost 5 bases and 7 bases, there was a span of 12 bases. The CDR3 runs 12 residues. The CDR3 reads CASSTWLEEQYF. CDR3 coding DNA: TGTGCCAGCAGCACCTGGTTGGAGGAGCAGTACTTC.

The chain uses TRBV29-1 and TRBJ1-5, with 7 bases aligning to TRBD1. CDR1 and CDR2 (germline): SQVTM, ANQGSEA. The V gene end was trimmed by 0 bases and the J gene end by 7 bases; junction bases not matched to a gene: 6. CDR3 length: 14 residues. The CDR3 DNA sequence: TGCAGCGTTGAAGAGCAGGGGGTCTGGCAGCCCCAGCATTTT. Protein: CSVEEQGVWQPQHF.

The chain is built from TRBV14 and TRBJ2-7; no reliable D call. The CDR3 has 12 residues. Trimming shortened V by 1 base and J by 3 bases, and 4 bases separated the two germline ends. Germline V lookup: CDR1 SGHDN, CDR2 FVKESK. CDR3 in DNA: TGTGCCAGCAGCCAAGTTAGCTACGAGCAGTACTTC. This codes for CASSQVSYEQYF. Based on the CDR3 plus reference TRBV14 and TRBJ2-7, the full variable domain is EAGVTQFPSHSVIEKGQTVTLRCDPISGHDNLYWYRRVMGKEIKFLLHFVKESKQDESGMPNNRFLAERTGGTYSTLKVQPAELEDSGVYFCASSQVSYEQYFGPGTRLTVT.